The subject of this entry is one T cell receptor beta chain. Its antigen is undetermined. The repertoire was sequenced with immunoSEQ multiplex PCR; TCRdb's copy has only in-frame clones and lacks some. The sample includes 150,000 to 200,000 clones, 90% of them seen just once. This entry belongs to a study of T cell responses to AZD1222 COVID-19 vaccine. Study outcomes and limitations: At baseline, just five to seven AZD1222 recipients tested seropositive. Among spike-specific TCRs, nearly half reportedly target unmutated variant regions.

Trimming removed 7 bases at V and 0 bases at J, with 13 bases between. Germline CDR1 MDHEN, CDR2 SYDVKM. This CDR3 is 15 amino acids long. This chain joins TRBV28 and TRBJ1-5; a possible D gene is TRBD1 (6 bases). The origin of this receptor is an adult who received the AZD1222 COVID-19 vaccine. The sequences come from peripheral blood, collected 28 days after the second AZD1222 dose. The CDR3 loop is CASTTRTVSNQPQHF. The CDR3 DNA sequence: TGTGCCAGCACTACCCGGACAGTTAGCAATCAGCCCCAGCATTTT.